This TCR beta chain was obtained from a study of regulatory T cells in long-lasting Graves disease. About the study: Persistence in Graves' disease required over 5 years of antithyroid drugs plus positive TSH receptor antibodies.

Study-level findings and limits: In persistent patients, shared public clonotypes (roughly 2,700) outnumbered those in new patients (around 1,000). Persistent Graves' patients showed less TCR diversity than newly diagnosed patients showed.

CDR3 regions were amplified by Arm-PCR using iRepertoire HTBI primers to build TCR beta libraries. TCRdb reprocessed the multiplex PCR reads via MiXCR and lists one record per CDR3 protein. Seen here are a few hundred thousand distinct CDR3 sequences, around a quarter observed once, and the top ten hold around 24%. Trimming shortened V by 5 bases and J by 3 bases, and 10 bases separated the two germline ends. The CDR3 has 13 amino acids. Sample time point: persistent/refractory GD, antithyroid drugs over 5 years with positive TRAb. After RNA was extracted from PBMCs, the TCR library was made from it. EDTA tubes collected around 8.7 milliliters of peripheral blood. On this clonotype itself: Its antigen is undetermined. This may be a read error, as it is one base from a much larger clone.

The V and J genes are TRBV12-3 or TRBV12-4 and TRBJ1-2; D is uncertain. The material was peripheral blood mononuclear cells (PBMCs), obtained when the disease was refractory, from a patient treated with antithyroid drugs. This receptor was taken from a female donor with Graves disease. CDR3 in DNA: TGTGCCAGCAGTCCACTCCAGGACTATGGCTACACCTTC. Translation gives CASSPLQDYGYTF.